These 28 T cell receptor beta chains originate from one sample sequenced in a study of identical twins. MiXCR was run by TCRdb on the 5' RACE reads, yielding one entry per CDR3 protein. Of about 810,000 distinct CDR3 sequences in the sample, 9% to 15% were seen once. This sample also belongs to another study, concerning yellow fever vaccine responses in identical twins.

The material sequenced was PBMCs. Every receptor here comes from a woman between 18 and 30 years old in good health.

This clonotype was observed a few times. V usage is TRBV28 and J usage is TRBJ2-1; 12 nucleotides match TRBD2. The germline gives CDR1 MDHEN, CDR2 SYDVKM. V shed 3 bases and J 4 bases; nucleotides not matched to a gene: 7. CDR3 length: 17 amino acids. CDR3 region: CASSFETSGGQYNEQFF. The CDR3 DNA follows: TGTGCCAGCAGTTTCGAGACTAGCGGGGGCCAGTACAATGAGCAGTTCTTC.

The chain uses TRBV29-1 and TRBJ2-7; 8 bases fit TRBD1. Trimming took 3 bases from V and 9 from J; bases not matched to a gene: 10. Germline V CDR1 and CDR2: SQVTM, ANQGSEA. This CDR3 is built from 13 residues. The CDR3 DNA is TGCAGCGTTGACCACCGGGACGGGACAGGGCAGTACTTC. Translation: CSVDHRDGTGQYF.

Only a few counts were recorded for this clonotype. The chain has TRBV29-1 and TRBJ2-5; D not resolved. With 6 bases removed from V and 5 bases from J, the gap between germline ends came to 19 bases. Germline CDR1 is SQVTM and CDR2 is ANQGSEA. This CDR3 region has 14 residues. The CDR3 sequence is CSVALGSKRETQYF. The CDR3 DNA is TGCAGCGTGGCTCTGGGGTCGAAAAGGGAGACCCAGTACTTC.

This clonotype was seen only a few times. V is TRBV5-1 and J is TRBJ2-7; D tentatively reads TRBD1 or TRBD2 (5 bases each). CDR3 length: 13 amino acids. Trimming took off 3 bases at V and 6 bases at J, with 13 bases between the two ends. Germline V gives CDR1 SGHRS, CDR2 YFSETQ. The CDR3: CASSSGHEGEQYV. The CDR3 DNA reads as TGCGCCAGCAGCTCCGGACATGAGGGCGAGCAGTACGTC.

The sample holds many counts of this clonotype. V and J are TRBV12-3 or TRBV12-4 and TRBJ2-1; 8 bases align to TRBD2. The CDR3 runs to 16 residues. The junction had 10 bases not matched to a gene; V was cut back by 7 bases and J by 2 bases. CDR3 coding DNA: TGTGCCAGCACAATGGGAGCGGGAGTCCCCTACAATGAGCAGTTCTTC. It yields the protein CASTMGAGVPYNEQFF.

The rearrangement uses TRBV7-9 and TRBJ2-7; TRBD1 is a possible D gene (5 bases). Trimming removed 0 bases at V and 5 bases at J, with 14 bases between. This CDR3 is 15 amino acids long. Germline V gene lookup returns CDR1 SEHNR and CDR2 FQNEAQ (reference sequence). DNA for the CDR3: TGTGCCAGCAGCTTAGCGCAGGGTCGTTGGGACGAGCAGTACTTC. Translation gives CASSLAQGRWDEQYF.

This clonotype has only a few counts. The chain recombines TRBV13 with TRBJ1-5, with TRBD1 identical over 7 bases. The germline V gene encodes CDR1 PRHDT and CDR2 FYEKMQ (reference sequence). The CDR3 loop spans 16 amino acids. The V and J ends lost 0 bases and 3 bases, in that order; junction bases with no gene match: 5. The CDR3 sequence: CASSLGRGQYNQPQHF. In DNA form, the CDR3 reads TGTGCCAGCAGCTTAGGGAGGGGACAGTACAATCAGCCCCAGCATTTT.

In its sample, this clonotype was seen many times. The rearrangement joins TRBV6-5 to TRBJ1-5; 10 nucleotides match TRBD1. The CDR3 is 16 amino acids. Trimming at V came to 4 bases and at J to 0 bases, leaving 3 bases not matched to a gene. Germline CDR1 reads MNHEY; CDR2 reads SVGAGI. For the CDR3, the DNA is TGTGCCAGCAGTTCGACAGGGGGCATTAGCAATCAGCCCCAGCATTTT. Translated, it gives CASSSTGGISNQPQHF.

This chain joins TRBV5-1 and TRBJ2-2; TRBD1 is a possible D gene (5 bases). CDR3 length: 14 amino acids. Trimming left V 3 bases short and J 3 bases short, with 9 bases between. The V gene's germline CDR1 is SGHRS and CDR2 YFSETQ. CDR3 residues: CASSSTEYTGELFF. The CDR3 bases are TGCGCCAGCAGCTCGACAGAGTACACCGGGGAGCTGTTTTTT. The entire variable domain, with the rest obtained from reference TRBV5-1 and TRBJ2-2, is as follows: KAGVTQTPRYLIKTRGQQVTLSCSPISGHRSVSWYQQTPGQGLQFLFEYFSETQRNKGNFPGRFSGRQFSNSRSEMNVSTLELGDSALYLCASSSTEYTGELFFGEGSRLTVL.

This rearrangement joins TRBV20-1 to TRBJ2-1; TRBD2 matches 12 bases. Germline V gene lookup returns CDR1 DFQATT and CDR2 SNEGSKA (reference sequence). Trimming took 5 bases from V and 5 from J; bases not matched to a gene: 7. CDR3 length: 15 residues. CDR3 in amino acids: CSALAGGPLHNEQFF. Here the CDR3 DNA reads TGCAGTGCTCTAGCGGGAGGGCCTCTCCACAATGAGCAGTTCTTC.

This clonotype was observed a handful of times. The chain carries TRBV7-9 and TRBJ2-1; TRBD2 agrees at 8 bases. With V trimmed by 5 bases and J by 6 bases, 12 bases remained unmatched. Germline CDR1 SEHNR, CDR2 FQNEAQ (reference sequence). CDR3 length: 16 residues. This CDR3 is CASSQPTGTRGNEQFF. Written as DNA, the CDR3 is TGTGCCAGCAGCCAACCAACGGGGACTAGGGGCAATGAGCAGTTCTTC.

V usage is TRBV14 and J usage is TRBJ2-1; TRBD2 matches at 9 bases. The J segment lost 4 bases and the V segment lost 3 bases, leaving 7 bases of the junction unmatched. Germline lookup yields CDR1 SGHDN and CDR2 FVKESK. The CDR3 has 16 amino acids. CDR3 loop: CASSQTSSGTYNEQFF. CDR3 DNA: TGTGCCAGCAGCCAGACCTCTAGCGGGACTTACAATGAGCAGTTCTTC.

This clonotype was counted a few times. The chain combines TRBV5-1 with TRBJ2-5; D uncertain. Germline V gene lookup returns CDR1 SGHRS and CDR2 YFSETQ. The CDR3 consists of 13 residues. V lost 1 base, J lost 2 bases, and 6 bases lay in between. The CDR3 sequence: CASSLRLQETQYF. Here the CDR3 DNA reads TGCGCCAGCAGCTTGAGGCTGCAAGAGACCCAGTACTTC.

This clonotype has only a few counts. The chain is built from TRBV9 and TRBJ2-1; TRBD2 aligns across 10 bases. The germline V gene has CDR1 SGDLS and CDR2 YYNGEE. The CDR3 runs to 18 residues. With V trimmed by 0 bases and J by 3 bases, 9 bases remained unmatched. CDR3 in DNA: TGTGCCAGCAGCGTAGGAGTTAGCGGGAGGCCCGACTACAATGAGCAGTTCTTC. It is translated as CASSVGVSGRPDYNEQFF.

This clonotype was found many times. Mismatch with germline at one junction end may stem from a read error. The chain is built from TRBV5-1 and TRBJ2-5; D might be TRBD2 (6 bases). The germline gives CDR1 SGHRS, CDR2 YFSETQ. This CDR3 has 13 amino acids. CDR3 amino acids: CASSLSGVETQYF. Here the CDR3 DNA reads TGTGCCAGCAGCTTATCGGGAGTAGAGACCCAGTACTTC. The variable domain in full, completed from reference TRBV5-1 and TRBJ2-5, reads KAGVTQTPRYLIKTRGQQVTLSCSPISGHRSVSWYQQTPGQGLQFLFEYFSETQRNKGNFPGRFSGRQFSNSRSEMNVSTLELGDSALYLCASSLSGVETQYFGPGTRLLVL.

This clonotype was seen more than once but under ten times. The chain joins TRBV12-3 or TRBV12-4 to TRBJ1-1, with D possibly matching TRBD1 (5 bases). The V end lost 6 bases, the J end lost 0 bases, and 14 bases lay between the germline ends. The CDR3 has 15 residues. The CDR3, as DNA: TGTGCCAGCAGCCCTATGGGACGCCTGAACACTGAAGCTTTCTTT. Encoded protein: CASSPMGRLNTEAFF.

The chain is built from TRBV28 and TRBJ2-7; 8 nucleotides align to TRBD1. The J segment lost 2 bases and the V segment lost 0 bases, leaving 0 bases of the junction unmatched. The CDR3 is made up of 14 amino acids. The germline V gene encodes CDR1 MDHEN and CDR2 SYDVKM. CDR3 loop: CASSLWDRAYEQYV. CDR3 DNA: TGTGCCAGCAGTTTATGGGACAGGGCCTACGAGCAGTACGTC.

This clonotype was counted at least ten times. The V call is TRBV5-1, the J call TRBJ1-5; D unresolved. Germline V gene lookup returns CDR1 SGHRS and CDR2 YFSETQ. This CDR3 contains 13 residues. V lost 4 bases and J 3 bases, leaving 8 bases between the germline ends. CDR3 region: CASSPDFNQPQHF. The CDR3 DNA reads as TGCGCCAGCAGCCCGGACTTCAATCAGCCCCAGCATTTT.

The chain combines TRBV19 with TRBJ1-5; the D gene is possibly TRBD1 (6 bases). The CDR3 extends over 14 amino acids. V gave up 6 bases and J gave up 4 bases, with 13 bases separating them. Germline-derived CDR1 and CDR2 are LNHDA and SQIVND (reference sequence). The CDR3 here is CASSSGDRNQPQHF. Here the CDR3 DNA reads TGTGCCAGTAGCTCAGGGGATCGGAATCAGCCCCAGCATTTT. Combining the CDR3 with reference TRBV19 and TRBJ1-5 gives the whole variable domain DGGITQSPKYLFRKEGQNVTLSCEQNLNHDAMYWYRQDPGQGLRLIYYSQIVNDFQKGDIAEGYSVSREKKESFPLTVTSAQKNPTAFYLCASSSGDRNQPQHFGDGTRLSIL.

V gene TRBV2 combines with J gene TRBJ2-7, with TRBD1 as a possible D gene (5 bases). Per the germline V gene, CDR1 is SNHLY and CDR2 is FYNNEI. The CDR3 extends over 14 amino acids. V lost 4 bases and J lost 4, with 14 bases in between. The CDR3 coding sequence is TGTGCCAGCAGTGGGGATGGGGCTACTTACGAGCAGTACGTC. Amino acids: CASSGDGATYEQYV.

This clonotype showed up many times. The chain couples TRBV12-3 or TRBV12-4 to TRBJ2-5; the D gene is possibly TRBD1 (6 bases). V shed 5 bases and J shed 4 bases, with 14 bases lying between them. The CDR3 covers 14 residues. The CDR3 sequence is CASSPGTTGETQYF. CDR3 coding DNA: TGTGCCAGCAGTCCAGGGACAACTGGAGAGACCCAGTACTTC.

This clonotype has ten or more counts. The chain joins TRBV10-3 to TRBJ2-2, with unresolved D. The CDR3 covers 13 residues. Per the germline V gene, CDR1 is ENHRY and CDR2 is SYGVKD. V lost 4 bases and J 1 base, leaving 4 bases between the germline ends. The CDR3 nucleotides read TGTGCCATCAGTGGCAAGAACACCGGGGAGCTGTTTTTT. It translates to CAISGKNTGELFF.

V is TRBV5-6 and J is TRBJ2-2; TRBD2 agrees at 10 bases. This CDR3 contains 15 residues. V was pared by 5 bases and J by 1 base, with 2 bases of the junction left unmatched. Germline values: CDR1 SGHDT, CDR2 YYEEEE. The CDR3 DNA reads as TGTGCCAGCAGATGGACTAGCGGGAACACCGGGGAGCTGTTTTTT. It encodes CASRWTSGNTGELFF.

This clonotype has at least ten counts. The genes are TRBV5-1 and TRBJ2-5, with unresolved D. This CDR3 spans 14 amino acids. CDR1 SGHRS and CDR2 YFSETQ come from the germline V gene. The V end lost 2 bases, the J end lost 13 bases, and 21 bases lay between the germline ends. This CDR3 is CASSLTREPKVGYF. CDR3 DNA: TGCGCCAGCAGCTTAACACGAGAACCGAAAGTCGGGTACTTC.

This clonotype was counted only a few times. The chain has TRBV24-1 and TRBJ2-1; 12 bases are a match to TRBD1. The V gene end was trimmed by 9 bases and the J gene end by 10 bases; junction bases not matched to a gene: 15. The germline V gene has CDR1 KGHDR and CDR2 SFDVKD. There are 16 residues in the CDR3. This chain's CDR3 is CATFAVGQGAPREQFF. The CDR3 DNA sequence: TGTGCCACCTTTGCAGTGGGACAGGGGGCGCCTCGGGAGCAGTTCTTC.

The gene calls are TRBV10-2 and TRBJ2-1; 10 bases line up with TRBD2. The CDR3 has 16 residues. The germline CDR1 and CDR2 sequences are WSHSY and SAAADI. J was trimmed by 8 bases and V by 6 bases; bases with no gene match: 13. The CDR3 spells CASRDTRASGSYEQFF. For the CDR3, the DNA is TGCGCCAGCAGGGACACAAGGGCTAGCGGGAGTTATGAGCAGTTCTTC.

This clonotype occurred a few times. J is TRBJ2-1 and V is TRBV12-3 or TRBV12-4; D might be TRBD2 (6 bases). The CDR3 is 15 residues long. Trimming took off 6 bases at V and 4 bases at J, with 16 bases between the two ends. Written as DNA, the CDR3 is TGTGCCAGCAGCCCTCAGGCGGGACGTTACAATGAGCAGTTCTTC. Its protein product is CASSPQAGRYNEQFF.

The CDR3 loop is CASSLSSGVLYEQFF. The CDR3 coding sequence is TGCGCCAGCAGCTTATCTAGCGGGGTGTTGTATGAGCAGTTCTTC. The chain employs TRBV5-1 and TRBJ2-1; TRBD2 matches 9 bases. This CDR3 has 15 amino acids. Losses at the gene ends were 2 bases for V and 8 bases for J; bases not matched to a gene: 8. The germline CDR1 and CDR2 sequences are SGHRS and YFSETQ. Full variable domain (missing parts from reference TRBV5-1 and TRBJ2-1): KAGVTQTPRYLIKTRGQQVTLSCSPISGHRSVSWYQQTPGQGLQFLFEYFSETQRNKGNFPGRFSGRQFSNSRSEMNVSTLELGDSALYLCASSLSSGVLYEQFFGPGTRLTVL.